Reported below is one T cell receptor beta chain. What it recognizes is unknown. The identical CDR3 is also encoded by other nucleotide sequences in the sample. The data were produced by immunoSEQ multiplex PCR, yet TCRdb's version contains in-frame clones alone and is incomplete. The table shows about 51,000 clones, with roughly 77% occurring only once. These data come from a study of radiotherapy plus CTLA-4 blockade in lung cancer. Study as a whole: Among enrolled patients, roughly 20% responded and roughly 31% achieved disease control.

It was focal radiation plus CTLA-4 blockade with ipilimumab that patients with chemo-refractory metastatic non-small-cell lung cancer received. Study-wide results and limits: Reported findings show early blood T cell clone dynamics, with interferon-beta, best predicted response. Clones derived from tumor TCRs expanded in blood after radiotherapy plus ipilimumab.

CDR1 KGHSH and CDR2 LQKENI come from the germline V gene. V gave up 3 bases and J gave up 1 base; unmatched junction bases: 2. This CDR3 is 16 amino acids long. This receptor was obtained from a human donor with non-small cell lung cancer who had a complete response to radiotherapy plus ipilimumab. The chain has TRBV18 and TRBJ1-5; 11 bases agree with TRBD1. This specimen consisted of peripheral blood, obtained from a patient treated with radiotherapy plus ipilimumab. CDR3 sequence reads: CASSPDRGHSNQPQHF. The CDR3, as DNA: TGTGCCAGCTCACCGGACAGGGGGCACAGCAATCAGCCCCAGCATTTT.